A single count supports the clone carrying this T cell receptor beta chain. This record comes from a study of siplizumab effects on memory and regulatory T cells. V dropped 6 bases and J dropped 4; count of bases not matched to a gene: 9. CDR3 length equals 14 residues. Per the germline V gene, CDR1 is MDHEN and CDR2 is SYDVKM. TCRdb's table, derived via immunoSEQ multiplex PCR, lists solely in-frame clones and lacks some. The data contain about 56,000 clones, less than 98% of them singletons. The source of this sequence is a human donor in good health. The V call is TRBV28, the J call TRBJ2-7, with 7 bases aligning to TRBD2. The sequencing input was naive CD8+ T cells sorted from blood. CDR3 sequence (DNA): TGTGCCAGCAGCCCCCGGGAGGTGAGGTACGAGCAGTACTTC. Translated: CASSPREVRYEQYF.